The present T cell receptor (beta chain) was sequenced within a study of beta chain features in type 1 diabetes. As every portion of the isolated RNA was reverse transcribed, the sequencing read expressed TCRB transcripts. Method: immunoSEQ multiplex PCR; TCRdb's copy keeps in-frame clones and lacks some. The table shows about 620,000 clones, with about a sixth occurring only once. Germline CDR1 is LNHDA and CDR2 is SQIVND (reference sequence). CDR3 size: 15 residues. V gave up 5 bases and J gave up 4 bases, with 17 bases separating them. This receptor was identified in a man aged 18 to 30 in good health. V and J are TRBV19 and TRBJ1-2; perhaps TRBD1 as D (6 bases). Sequencing input: naive CD4+ T cells from blood. CDR3 DNA sequence: TGTGCCAGTAGTCTCCCCAAAACAGGGACCTATGGCTACACCTTC. Translating gives CASSLPKTGTYGYTF.